This is a list of T cell receptor beta chains from one sample in a study of blood T cell repertoires in COVID-19. TCRdb's table, derived via immunoSEQ multiplex PCR, lists solely in-frame clones and lacks some. The data hold 130,000 or so clones, with roughly 77% observed a single time. The specimen sequenced was peripheral blood. The receptors derive from an older woman with COVID-19, enrolled during active disease. The CDR3 runs from the conserved cysteine through the conserved F or W. Fields, in order: clone size, J gene, D gene, V gene, CDR3 protein, CDR3 DNA. D genes are given only for firm matches. Some rows mark clone size as missing; the rest say once, few, many or name a class of expanded clone.

once,TRBJ2-1,NA,TRBV12-3/TRBV12-4,CASNKRYNEQFF,TGTGCCAGCAACAAACGATACAATGAGCAGTTCTTC
NA,TRBJ2-1,TRBD2,TRBV5-1,CASSIGTTNEQFF,TGCGCCAGCAGCATCGGGACTACCAATGAGCAGTTCTTC
NA,TRBJ1-5,NA,TRBV6-5,CASTEGGNQPQHF,TGTGCCAGCACAGAGGGTGGCAATCAGCCCCAGCATTTT
once,TRBJ2-5,NA,TRBV5-1,CASSLDTQETQYF,TGCGCCAGCAGCTTGGACACACAAGAGACCCAGTACTTC
NA,TRBJ2-2,NA,TRBV5-8,CASRRTVRSYGELFF,TGTGCCAGCCGGCGTACAGTTAGATCATACGGGGAGCTGTTTTTT
few,TRBJ2-2,NA,TRBV5-4,CASSVTSMYAGELFF,TGTGCCAGCAGCGTGACTAGTATGTATGCCGGGGAGCTGTTTTTT
NA,TRBJ1-4,TRBD1,TRBV12-3/TRBV12-4,CASKEGAREKLFF,TGTGCCAGCAAAGAGGGGGCGCGCGAAAAACTGTTTTTT
NA,TRBJ2-3,TRBD2,TRBV7-9,CASSRTSGGATDTQYF,TGTGCCAGCAGCCGGACTAGCGGGGGGGCCACAGATACGCAGTATTTT
NA,TRBJ1-1,TRBD1,TRBV2,CASSGQGSFTEAFF,TGTGCCAGCAGTGGACAGGGGAGTTTCACTGAAGCTTTCTTT
NA,TRBJ1-1,NA,TRBV28,CASSLGTGSTEAFF,TGTGCCAGCAGTTTAGGAACGGGGTCCACTGAAGCTTTCTTT
NA,TRBJ1-2,NA,TRBV5-6,CASSVLGASSYGYTF,TGTGCCAGCAGCGTATTGGGGGCGTCTTCCTATGGCTACACCTTC
few,TRBJ1-2,TRBD1,TRBV11-3,CASRYRGRGYGYTF,TGTGCCAGCAGGTACAGGGGGCGCGGCTATGGCTACACCTTC
NA,TRBJ1-2,TRBD1,TRBV7-8,CASSSGSYRGDSGYTF,TGTGCCAGCAGCTCTGGAAGTTACAGGGGAGACTCTGGCTACACCTTC
NA,TRBJ2-7,NA,TRBV9,CASSPGTSSYEQYF,TGTGCCAGCAGCCCCGGGACTTCATCCTACGAGCAGTACTTC
once,TRBJ1-5,NA,TRBV29-1,CTYRGAGQPQHF,TGCACCTATCGGGGGGCCGGTCAGCCCCAGCATTTT
NA,TRBJ2-3,NA,TRBV5-6,CASSIGTFTDTQYF,TGTGCCAGCAGCATCGGGACTTTTACAGATACGCAGTATTTT
few,TRBJ1-4,NA,TRBV6-6,CASSGSDRHEKLFF,TGTGCCAGCTCGGGCTCCGACAGGCACGAAAAACTGTTTTTT
NA,TRBJ1-2,TRBD1,TRBV27,CASSWGQSYGYTF,TGTGCCAGCAGTTGGGGACAGAGCTATGGCTACACCTTC
NA,TRBJ1-5,NA,TRBV2,CASSDVGGDQPQHF,TGTGCCAGCAGTGATGTTGGAGGGGATCAGCCCCAGCATTTT
NA,TRBJ2-7,NA,TRBV7-2,CASSITYEQYF,TGTGCCAGCAGCATCACCTACGAGCAGTACTTC
few,TRBJ1-1,NA,TRBV5-6,CASSLRTLSLLGNTEAFF,TGTGCCAGCAGCTTGCGGACACTGAGTTTGTTAGGGAACACTGAAGCTTTCTTT
few,TRBJ1-6,NA,TRBV27,CASSNTGNSPLHF,TGTGCCAGCAGCAATACAGGGAATTCACCCCTCCACTTT
NA,TRBJ1-3,NA,TRBV10-3,CAISGQLTSGNTIYF,TGTGCCATCAGTGGACAGTTGACCTCTGGAAACACCATATATTTT
NA,TRBJ1-4,NA,TRBV9,CASSHPREGVNEKLFF,TGTGCCAGCAGCCACCCCCGGGAGGGGGTGAATGAAAAACTGTTTTTT
NA,TRBJ1-5,NA,TRBV30,CAWSPGRGNQPQHF,TGTGCCTGGAGTCCAGGGCGAGGCAATCAGCCCCAGCATTTT
NA,TRBJ1-3,NA,TRBV3-1/TRBV3-2,CASRSSGNTIYF,TGTGCCTCCCGGAGCTCTGGAAACACCATATATTTT
NA,TRBJ2-3,NA,TRBV5-1,CASREEPTDTQYF,TGCGCCAGTAGGGAGGAGCCCACAGATACGCAGTATTTT
NA,TRBJ1-4,NA,TRBV2,CASRGQLPEKLFF,TGTGCCAGCAGGGGGCAGTTGCCTGAAAAACTGTTTTTT
NA,TRBJ2-5,TRBD2,TRBV24-1,CATSQTSGGQETQYF,TGTGCCACCAGTCAGACTAGCGGGGGTCAAGAGACCCAGTACTTC
NA,TRBJ2-7,TRBD1,TRBV5-5,CASSVDRGGEQYF,TGTGCCAGCAGCGTAGACAGGGGTGGCGAGCAGTACTTC
NA,TRBJ2-1,TRBD2,TRBV27,CASSLLVAGGRGEQFF,TGTGCCAGCAGTTTATTGGTAGCGGGGGGGCGAGGTGAGCAGTTCTTC
NA,TRBJ2-2,TRBD2,TRBV18,CASSTRGSGANTGELFF,TGTGCCAGCTCAACACGGGGTAGCGGGGCGAACACCGGGGAGCTGTTTTTT
NA,TRBJ1-1,NA,TRBV27,CASSLSRVDTEAFF,TGTGCCAGCAGTTTATCGAGGGTGGACACTGAAGCTTTCTTT
NA,TRBJ2-1,TRBD2,TRBV19,CASRSFSGGALNEQFF,TGTGCCAGTAGGTCCTTTAGCGGGGGGGCCCTGAATGAGCAGTTCTTC
NA,TRBJ2-7,NA,TRBV7-2,CASSYWQEISYEQYF,TGTGCCAGCAGCTACTGGCAGGAAATCTCCTACGAGCAGTACTTC
NA,TRBJ2-1,NA,TRBV11-3,CASSLGGQSSYNEQFF,TGTGCCAGCAGCTTGGGCGGACAAAGCTCCTACAATGAGCAGTTCTTC
NA,TRBJ2-7,TRBD1,TRBV6-5,CASSLSGQGVYEQYF,TGTGCCAGCAGCCTCAGCGGACAGGGGGTCTACGAGCAGTACTTC
NA,TRBJ2-2,TRBD1,TRBV4-1,CASSPWTGLSTGELFF,TGCGCCAGCAGCCCCTGGACAGGGTTGAGCACCGGGGAGCTGTTTTTT
NA,TRBJ2-2,NA,TRBV5-1,CASSRGDGNTGELFF,TGCGCCAGCAGCCGCGGGGACGGGAACACCGGGGAGCTGTTTTTT
NA,TRBJ2-3,TRBD2,TRBV5-4,CASSLWLAGPTDTQYF,TGTGCCAGCAGCTTGTGGCTAGCGGGGCCCACAGATACGCAGTATTTT
NA,TRBJ1-6,NA,TRBV4-1,CASSRRTQVDSPLHF,TGCGCCAGCAGCCGACGGACACAGGTCGATTCACCCCTCCACTTT